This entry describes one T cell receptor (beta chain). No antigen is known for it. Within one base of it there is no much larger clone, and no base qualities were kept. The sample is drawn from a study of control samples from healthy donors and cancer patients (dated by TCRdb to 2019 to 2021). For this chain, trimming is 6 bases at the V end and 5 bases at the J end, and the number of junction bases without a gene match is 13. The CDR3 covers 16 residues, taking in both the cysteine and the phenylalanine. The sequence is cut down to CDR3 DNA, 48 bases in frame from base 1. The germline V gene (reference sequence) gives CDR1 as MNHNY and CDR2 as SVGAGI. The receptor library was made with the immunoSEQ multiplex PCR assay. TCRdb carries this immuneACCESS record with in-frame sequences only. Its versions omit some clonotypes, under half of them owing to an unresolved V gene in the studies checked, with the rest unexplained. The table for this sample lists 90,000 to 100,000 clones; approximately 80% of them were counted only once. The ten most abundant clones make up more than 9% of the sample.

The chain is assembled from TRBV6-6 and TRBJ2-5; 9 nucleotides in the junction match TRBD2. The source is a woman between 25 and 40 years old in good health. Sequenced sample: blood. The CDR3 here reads CASRTPLAGGPETQYF. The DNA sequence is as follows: TGTGCCAGCAGGACCCCTTTGGCGGGGGGGCCGGAGACCCAGTACTTC.